A single sample is the source of the 30 T cell receptor beta chains below, sequenced in a study of CD8+CD57+ T cells in acquired aplastic anemia. Investigators profiled TCR beta VDJ and CDR3 from genomic DNA template. Each CDR3 protein gets one entry after TCRdb re-called the reads with MiXCR. The sample lists some 150,000 distinct CDR3 sequences; around two fifths were seen once. Sample: sorted CD4+, CD8+, or CD8+CD57+ T cells (not recorded which) from PBMCs. These receptors were taken from a human donor in good health, serving as a control.

The V gene is TRBV10-3, the J gene TRBJ1-2; 7 bases fit TRBD1. The CDR3 loop spans 15 amino acids. Germline assignment: CDR1 ENHRY and CDR2 SYGVKD. Trimming removed 6 bases from V and 3 bases from J; junction bases left unmatched: 10. CDR3 DNA sequence: TGTGCCATCAGCAGGGGGACCGCGAGAGACTATGGCTACACCTTC. Amino acid sequence: CAISRGTARDYGYTF.

Ten or more counts support this clonotype. The chain has TRBV5-1 and TRBJ2-5; tentatively, D is TRBD2 (7 bases). CDR3 length equals 15 residues. Deletions cut 0 bases from V and 4 bases from J, with 13 bases between. Looked up from germline, CDR1 is SGHRS and CDR2 is YFSETQ. Here the CDR3 reads CASSLGRGATETQYF. The CDR3 region has the DNA TGCGCCAGCAGCTTGGGCCGGGGGGCTACAGAGACCCAGTACTTC.

This clonotype was counted many times. The V and J genes are TRBV10-2 and TRBJ2-1, with TRBD2 matching over 8 bases. With V trimmed by 7 bases and J by 9 bases, 17 bases remained unmatched. This CDR3 spans 16 amino acids. CDR1 WSHSY and CDR2 SAAADI come from the germline V gene. For the CDR3, the DNA is TGCGCCAGCACAGAGAGAGGGACTAGGGGGACTAGTGAGCAGTTCTTC. Protein product: CASTERGTRGTSEQFF.

This clonotype was observed at least ten times. J is TRBJ1-2 and V is TRBV29-1, with D unresolved. With 4 bases removed from V and 4 bases from J, the gap between germline ends came to 7 bases. The CDR3 extends over 11 amino acids. Germline V gene sequence: CDR1 SQVTM, CDR2 ANQGSEA. The CDR3 loop is CSVVVTYGYTF. In DNA form, the CDR3 reads TGCAGCGTTGTGGTGACCTATGGCTACACCTTC.

This clonotype was detected many times. V gene TRBV12-3 or TRBV12-4 combines with J gene TRBJ1-3, with TRBD1 identical over 8 bases. There are 15 residues in the CDR3. Germline trimming cut 5 bases from V and 2 bases from J; bases unmatched to any gene: 5. The CDR3 is CASSTQGAAGNTIYF. In nucleotides, the CDR3 is TGTGCCAGCAGTACTCAGGGGGCTGCTGGAAACACCATATATTTT.

This clonotype was picked up many times. CDR3 nucleotides: TGTGCCAGCAGTGAAGTAAGGGCAAGTAATTCACCCCTCCACTTT. Its translation: CASSEVRASNSPLHF. The chain joins TRBV6-1 to TRBJ1-6, with D hard to call. V was pared by 1 base and J by 6 bases, with 10 bases between. Germline CDR1 is MNHNS and CDR2 is SASEGT. The length of the CDR3 is 15 residues.

This rearrangement joins TRBV10-3 to TRBJ2-7; TRBD2 agrees at 7 bases. This CDR3 comprises 12 residues. Trimming cost V 10 bases and J 2 bases; bases outside gene matches: 5. Germline loops: CDR1 ENHRY, CDR2 SYGVKD. The CDR3 here is CATGGGTYEQYF. The CDR3, as DNA: TGTGCCACTGGCGGGGGTACCTACGAGCAGTACTTC.

This chain connects TRBV30 to TRBJ1-2; no definite D call. Germline loops: CDR1 GTSNPN, CDR2 SVGIG (reference sequence). This CDR3 contains 12 residues. V lost 2 bases and J 5 bases, leaving 9 bases between the germline ends. The CDR3 spells CAWSRLNYGYTF. The DNA of the CDR3 is TGTGCCTGGAGTAGACTGAATTATGGCTACACCTTC.

The rearrangement joins TRBV2 to TRBJ1-5; D is unclear. This CDR3 has 14 amino acids. The germline V gene encodes CDR1 SNHLY and CDR2 FYNNEI. Trimming stripped 6 bases from V and 5 bases from J, with 14 bases between. CDR3 in amino acids: CASRYTLGDQPQHF. The CDR3 region has the DNA TGTGCCAGCAGGTACACCTTAGGAGATCAGCCCCAGCATTTT.

This clonotype was recorded many times. This chain links TRBV20-1 with TRBJ1-1; maybe TRBD1 (6 bases). V was shortened by 6 bases and J by 0 bases, with 14 bases between the two germline ends. Germline-derived CDR1 and CDR2 are DFQATT and SNEGSKA (reference sequence). The CDR3 covers 14 residues. CDR3 amino acids: CSARGGGLNTEAFF. CDR3 in DNA: TGCAGTGCCCGAGGGGGAGGGCTGAACACTGAAGCTTTCTTT.

This sequence joins TRBV7-8 and TRBJ2-5; no clear D gene. Germline CDR1 SGHVS, CDR2 FQNEAQ. The CDR3 totals 13 residues. Trimming pared 2 bases from V and 5 bases from J, leaving 9 bases between. The CDR3: CASSLREVETQYF. The CDR3 DNA reads as TGTGCCAGCAGCTTAAGGGAAGTGGAGACCCAGTACTTC.

This clonotype was detected many times. The chain combines TRBV5-8 with TRBJ1-1; 9 bases agree with TRBD1. The CDR3 totals 13 residues. CDR1 is SGHTS, CDR2 YDEGEE, per germline. V shed 6 bases and J 5 bases; nucleotides not matched to a gene: 5. The CDR3 sequence is CASTTTGGTEAFF. CDR3 nucleotide sequence: TGTGCCAGCACCACGACAGGGGGTACTGAAGCTTTCTTT.

The genes are TRBV5-1 and TRBJ1-6, with 9 bases aligning to TRBD1. With V trimmed by 4 bases and J by 13 bases, 9 bases remained unmatched. Germline V gene data show CDR1 as SGHRS and CDR2 as YFSETQ. The CDR3 runs to 14 residues. CDR3 DNA sequence: TGCGCCAGCAGCAGGGGACAGGGAGGTAGGCCCCTCCACTTT. The encoded protein is CASSRGQGGRPLHF.

Concerning this clonotype: A read error is possible here, since a much larger clone lies one base away. This CDR3 is missing its conserved last phenylalanine or tryptophan, likely due to a read error. The genes are TRBV25-1 and TRBJ2-3, with TRBD2 matching over 13 bases. Germline CDR1 MGHDK, CDR2 SYGVNS. The length of the CDR3 is 16 residues. Trimming cost V 6 bases and J 4 bases; bases outside gene matches: 7. The CDR3 sequence: CASSLATSGGADTQYC. CDR3 coding DNA: TGTGCCAGCAGCCTTGCAACTAGCGGGGGGGCAGATACGCAGTATTGT.

This clonotype was seen many times. J is TRBJ2-3 and V is TRBV5-1, with 8 bases fitting TRBD2. With 4 bases clipped from V and 10 bases from J, the junction kept 20 bases outside the gene matches. Germline CDR1 SGHRS, CDR2 YFSETQ. The CDR3 is made up of 17 amino acids. Here the CDR3 reads CASSPRDSGNAGSAQYF. The CDR3 DNA reads TGCGCCAGCAGCCCCCGTGATAGCGGGAATGCCGGGTCAGCGCAGTATTTT.

The chain is built from TRBV15 and TRBJ1-2; unclear D gene. Trimming pared 1 base from V and 2 bases from J, leaving 11 bases between. CDR1 and CDR2 from the germline V gene are LNHNV and YYDKDF (reference sequence). The CDR3 contains 15 residues. The CDR3 sequence is CATSRGGQMNYGYTF. The DNA of the CDR3 is TGTGCCACCAGCAGAGGTGGGCAGATGAACTATGGCTACACCTTC.

The chain has TRBV15 and TRBJ2-7; D possibly corresponds to TRBD1 (5 bases). Germline lookup yields CDR1 LNHNV and CDR2 YYDKDF (reference sequence). Trimming pared 6 bases from V and 4 bases from J, leaving 19 bases between. There are 15 residues in the CDR3. DNA for the CDR3: TGTGCCACCAGACAGGACCCACTTATCCGATACGAGCAGTACTTC. Translating it yields CATRQDPLIRYEQYF.

This clonotype was observed a handful of times. This likely comes from a read error, as the CDR3 has no conserved phenylalanine or tryptophan at its end. The V gene is TRBV20-1, the J gene TRBJ2-5, with D maybe TRBD2 (7 bases). Germline V gene lookup returns CDR1 DFQATT and CDR2 SNEGSKA (reference sequence). The CDR3 sequence is 15 residues long. Trimming left V 2 bases short and J 3 bases short, with 16 bases between. The CDR3: CSARRLAGDKETQYL. The CDR3 DNA reads as TGCAGTGCTAGAAGACTAGCAGGGGATAAAGAGACCCAGTACCTC.

This clonotype has ten or more counts. The V gene is TRBV19, the J gene TRBJ2-2, with TRBD1 as a possible D gene (6 bases). The CDR3 runs 15 residues. V was clipped by 3 bases and J by 1 base, with 9 bases between them. Germline V gene sequence: CDR1 LNHDA, CDR2 SQIVND (reference sequence). Here the CDR3 DNA reads TGTGCCAGTAGTATCGACAGGCTGAACACCGGGGAGCTGTTTTTT. Amino acid sequence: CASSIDRLNTGELFF.

The rearrangement links TRBV29-1 to TRBJ1-2; weak D call: TRBD1 (5 bases). Germline assignment: CDR1 SQVTM and CDR2 ANQGSEA. CDR3 size: 11 residues. The ends were cut back, 6 bases at V and 5 bases at J, with 10 bases in the middle. The CDR3 here is CSVYEGYGYTF. The CDR3 DNA sequence: TGCAGCGTCTACGAGGGGTATGGCTACACCTTC.

This clonotype was picked up many times. V gene TRBV7-2 combines with J gene TRBJ2-7; 11 positions agree with TRBD2. Unmatched junction bases numbered 15, after V lost 0 bases and J lost 2 bases. Germline assignment: CDR1 SGHTA and CDR2 FQGNSA. The CDR3 has 20 residues. In DNA, the CDR3 is TGTGCCAGCAGCTTAGCGTTTAGGCTAGCGGGGGGCGAGATCCCCTACGAGCAGTACTTC. Translation gives CASSLAFRLAGGEIPYEQYF.

CDR3 residues: CASALNTEAFF. Here the CDR3 DNA reads TGTGCTAGTGCCCTGAACACTGAAGCTTTCTTT. The chain uses TRBV12-5 and TRBJ1-1; D not certain. This CDR3 has 11 residues. CDR1 is LGHNT, CDR2 FRNRAP, per germline. V was clipped by 7 bases and J by 0 bases, with 3 bases between them.

Points on this clonotype: The junction shows a germline mismatch at one end, possibly a read error. The CDR3 DNA reads TGTGTCATCACCGGCGGGACGGATTATGGCTACACCTTC. This gives the protein CVITGGTDYGYTF. V is TRBV10-3 and J is TRBJ1-2; D is perhaps TRBD1 (5 bases). CDR1 ENHRY and CDR2 SYGVKD come from the germline V gene. The CDR3 extends over 13 amino acids.

For this clonotype: This may come from a read error, since a much larger clone is one base off. The chain recombines TRBV4-2 with TRBJ2-3; possibly TRBD2 for D (7 bases). The germline V gene has CDR1 LGHNA and CDR2 YNFKEQ. This CDR3 comprises 15 residues. Trimming pared 4 bases from V and 5 bases from J, leaving 16 bases between. CDR3 amino acids: CASSLGGARLDTQYF. CDR3 nucleotide sequence: TGTGCCAGCAGCCTTGGGGGGGCCAGGTTAGATACGCAGTATTTT.

The V call is TRBV6-5, the J call TRBJ2-5; D assignment may be TRBD1 or TRBD2 (5 bases each). CDR1 MNHEY and CDR2 SVGAGI come from the germline V gene. CDR3 size: 15 residues. V shed 2 bases and J shed 5 bases, with 15 bases lying between them. The CDR3 here is CASSYEGFRVETQYF. CDR3 DNA: TGTGCCAGCAGTTACGAGGGGTTCCGGGTTGAGACCCAGTACTTC.

This clonotype turned up a few times. The rearrangement uses TRBV3-1 and TRBJ1-2; no clear D gene. Trimming removed 0 bases at V and 6 bases at J, with 14 bases between. The germline V gene encodes CDR1 LGHDT and CDR2 YNNKEL (reference sequence). The CDR3 loop spans 15 amino acids. The CDR3 coding sequence is TGTGCCAGCAGCCAAGAATCGAGTGTCTTGAATGGCTACACCTTC. Its protein product is CASSQESSVLNGYTF. Drawing the rest from reference TRBV3-1 and TRBJ1-2, the complete variable domain is DTAVSQTPKYLVTQMGNDKSIKCEQNLGHDTMYWYKQDSKKFLKIMFSYNNKELIINETVPNRFSPKSPDKAHLNLHINSLELGDSAVYFCASSQESSVLNGYTFGSGTRLTVV.

The chain joins TRBV9 to TRBJ2-1; D is possibly TRBD1 (7 bases). CDR3 size: 15 residues. Trimming shortened V by 0 bases and J by 7 bases, and 14 bases separated the two germline ends. The V gene's germline CDR1 is SGDLS and CDR2 YYNGEE. CDR3 protein: CASSVGGGAGNEQFF. CDR3 DNA: TGTGCCAGCAGCGTAGGAGGGGGCGCGGGGAATGAGCAGTTCTTC. Filled out from reference TRBV9 and TRBJ2-1, the complete variable domain reads DSGVTQTPKHLITATGQRVTLRCSPRSGDLSVYWYQQSLDQGLQFLIQYYNGEERAKGNILERFSAQQFPDLHSELNLSSLELGDSALYFCASSVGGGAGNEQFFGPGTRLTVL.

For this clonotype: The junction does not match germline at one end; this may be a read error. This chain connects TRBV15 to TRBJ2-7, with TRBD1 matching 7 bases. The CDR3 covers 12 residues. The germline V gene has CDR1 LNHNV and CDR2 YYDKDF (reference sequence). This CDR3 is CASSEGAHVQYF. CDR3 DNA sequence: TGTGCCAGCAGCGAGGGGGCCCACGTGCAGTACTTC.

This chain connects TRBV9 to TRBJ2-7, with D possibly called TRBD1 or TRBD2 (5 bases each). This CDR3 region has 12 residues. The ends were cut back, 0 bases at V and 5 bases at J, with 6 bases in the middle. CDR1 and CDR2 (germline): SGDLS, YYNGEE. The CDR3 DNA sequence: TGTGCCAGCAGCGTAGGGGGGAACGAGCAGTACTTC. Translation gives CASSVGGNEQYF.

This clonotype came up a few times. V and J are TRBV30 and TRBJ1-2; D is ambiguous. The CDR3 loop spans 15 amino acids. Deletions cut 0 bases from V and 4 bases from J, with 15 bases between. Germline lookup yields CDR1 GTSNPN and CDR2 SVGIG (reference sequence). The CDR3 bases are TGTGCCTGGAGTGTTGGCAGCACAGTAGTCTATGGCTACACCTTC. It yields the protein CAWSVGSTVVYGYTF.